This T cell receptor beta chain derives from a study of cytomegalovirus exposure and HLA in healthy donors. Study-level results: By a later analysis, the bulk of CMV-associated TCR beta chains appeared HLA-restricted. Cytomegalovirus association was listed for under 200 TCR beta chains. A later analysis by the authors found several of the most significant clusters apparently linked to common viral pathogens.

13 Jbeta primers and 60 Vbeta primers were used for the PCR. Sequencing used immunoSEQ multiplex PCR; TCRdb keeps in-frame clones, though not all of them. The table has under 140,000 clones, 76% seen once. As regards this clone: Its antigen is currently unknown.

Germline assignment: CDR1 KGHSH and CDR2 LQKENI. The CDR3 consists of 16 residues. Trimming at V came to 3 bases and at J to 0 bases, leaving 4 bases not matched to a gene. Sequenced sample: PBMCs. This sequence was found in a man younger than 40 in good health and CMV-seropositive. The chain has TRBV18 and TRBJ1-1, with TRBD1 identical over 10 bases. CDR3 bases: TGTGCCAGCTCACCGGGACAGGGGTCGGTGAACACTGAAGCTTTCTTT. Translation gives CASSPGQGSVNTEAFF.